This is a list of T cell receptor beta chains from one sample in a study of cytomegalovirus exposure and HLA in healthy donors. Using immunoSEQ multiplex PCR, the repertoire was profiled, and TCRdb retains in-frame clones only, with some absent. The sample lists about 120,000 clones; 70% to 85% were seen once. Sequencing was done on a sample of PBMCs. These receptor sequences come from a woman aged 40 to 50 in good health and CMV-seropositive. The conserved cysteine and the conserved F or W are not part of the CDR3 here. A D gene is named only where the DNA matches it firmly.

D gene,V gene,CDR3 protein
TRBD1,TRBV27,ASILYGTGEAF
TRBD2,TRBV11-3,ASSLAAGLGVEQY
TRBD2,TRBV5-1,ASSLGALAGAKDTQY
TRBD1,TRBV28,ASSSGTGGSYEQY
TRBD2,TRBV18,ASSPPLGTSGTYQETQY
-,TRBV5-5,ASSFHRVNTEAF
-,TRBV5-1,ASSRTVQETQY
-,TRBV7-6,ASSFGASTYEQY
-,TRBV7-2,ASSTRRQQF
-,TRBV27,ASSFLSGLNTGELF
TRBD2,TRBV7-3,ASSRGGPTDTQY
TRBD2,TRBV7-8,ASNLYSGGVPDTQY
-,TRBV6-6,ASTEAGAATNEKLF
-,TRBV12-5,ASGLGLDQPQH
-,TRBV7-8,ASSLGRSSNEKLF
TRBD2,TRBV6-1,ASSDWASGGLYNEQF
TRBD1,TRBV12-5,ASGLGTGQDTIY
TRBD1,TRBV5-1,ASKDWGQGQETQY
-,TRBV7-9,ASNSAQETQY
-,TRBV6-1,ASSEARYNYGYT
-,TRBV30,AWSVKGLRNTEAF
-,TRBV4-2,ASRGQGYTGELF
-,TRBV29-1,SGKVLSGTGELF
TRBD1,TRBV19,ASNSRDRGNIEAF
-,TRBV9,ASSVGKGNYGYT
TRBD1,TRBV23-1,ASSQSGADRDGYT
TRBD1,TRBV7-3,ASSPGTGLSYEQY
TRBD1,TRBV27,ASSFFPGTGYEQY